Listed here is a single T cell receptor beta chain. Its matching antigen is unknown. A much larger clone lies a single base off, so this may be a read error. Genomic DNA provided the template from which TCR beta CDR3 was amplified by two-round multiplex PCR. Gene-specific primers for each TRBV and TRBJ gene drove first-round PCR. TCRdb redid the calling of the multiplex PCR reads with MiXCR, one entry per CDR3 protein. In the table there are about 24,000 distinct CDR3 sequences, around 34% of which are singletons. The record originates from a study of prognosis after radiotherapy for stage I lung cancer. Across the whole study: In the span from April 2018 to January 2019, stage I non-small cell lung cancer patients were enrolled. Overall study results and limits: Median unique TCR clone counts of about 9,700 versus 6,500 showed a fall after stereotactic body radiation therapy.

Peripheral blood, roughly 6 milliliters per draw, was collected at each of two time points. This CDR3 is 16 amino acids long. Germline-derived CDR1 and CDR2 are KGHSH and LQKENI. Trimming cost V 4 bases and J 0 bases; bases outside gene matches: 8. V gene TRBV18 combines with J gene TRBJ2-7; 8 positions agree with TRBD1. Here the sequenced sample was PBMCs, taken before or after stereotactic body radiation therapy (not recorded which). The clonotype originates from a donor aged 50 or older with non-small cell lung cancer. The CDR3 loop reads CASSLVRDRTSYEQYF. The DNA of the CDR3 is TGTGCCAGCTCACTAGTCCGGGACAGGACCTCCTACGAGCAGTACTTC.